One sample yielded the 6 T cell receptor beta chains listed below, sequenced in a study of glioma-infiltrating T cells after dendritic cell vaccination. Assay: immunoSEQ multiplex PCR; the TCRdb copy retains only in-frame clones and omits some. The sample holds 55,000 to 75,000 clones, 70% to 85% seen once. Time point: after dendritic cell vaccination, including at tumor progression/relapse. Sequencing was performed on blood, taken after dendritic cell vaccination. These receptor sequences come from a human donor with glioblastoma.

V usage is TRBV5-1 and J usage is TRBJ2-1, with a weak D call TRBD2 (7 bases). Deletions cut 5 bases from V and 7 bases from J, with 19 bases between. The CDR3 is 15 residues long. The germline gives CDR1 SGHRS, CDR2 YFSETQ. CDR3 in amino acids: CASSSRGGFMNEQFF. CDR3 bases: TGCGCCAGCAGTTCAAGGGGGGGATTTATGAATGAGCAGTTCTTC.

The CDR3 loop reads CASSWDLRETQYF. CDR3 sequence (DNA): TGTGCCAGCAGTTGGGACTTGCGAGAGACCCAGTACTTC. The chain uses TRBV2 and TRBJ2-5, with a weak D call TRBD2 (6 bases). The CDR3 is 13 residues long. V was trimmed by 5 bases and J by 4 bases, leaving 11 bases between them. CDR1 SNHLY and CDR2 FYNNEI come from the germline V gene. The whole variable domain, remainder taken from reference TRBV2 and TRBJ2-5, is EPEVTQTPSHQVTQMGQEVILRCVPISNHLYFYWYRQILGQKVEFLVSFYNNEISEKSEIFDDQFSVERPDGSNFTLKIRSTKLEDSAMYFCASSWDLRETQYFGPGTRLLVL.

In its sample, this clone was seen a few times. The J gene is TRBJ1-3, the V gene TRBV27; 10 bases fit TRBD1. This CDR3 has 17 amino acids. Per the germline V gene, CDR1 is MNHEY and CDR2 is SMNVEV (reference sequence). V gave up 5 bases and J gave up 0 bases; unmatched junction bases: 7. CDR3 nucleotide sequence: TGTGCCAGCAGTCGTGGGGACAGGGGCCTCTCTGGAAACACCATATATTTT. It yields the protein CASSRGDRGLSGNTIYF.

CDR3 residues: CASSLVAAGANVLTF. The CDR3 DNA is TGTGCCAGCAGCTTGGTTGCGGCTGGGGCCAACGTCCTGACTTTC. The chain combines TRBV5-4 with TRBJ2-6, with no clear D. The CDR3 has 15 amino acids. CDR1 is SGHNT, CDR2 YYREEE, per germline (reference sequence). The germline V and J ends were trimmed by 0 bases and 2 bases, with 6 bases remaining between them.

The J gene is TRBJ1-2, the V gene TRBV7-8, with D possibly TRBD1 on 6 matching bases. Germline V CDR1 and CDR2: SGHVS, FQNEAQ. V was clipped by 3 bases and J by 4 bases, with 9 bases between them. The CDR3 contains 13 residues. CDR3 bases: TGTGCCAGCAGCTTGGACAGTACCTATGGCTACACCTTC. Translating gives CASSLDSTYGYTF.

The rearrangement joins TRBV18 to TRBJ1-4, with 9 bases that match TRBD1. Germline values: CDR1 KGHSH, CDR2 LQKENI. The junction had 8 bases not matched to a gene; V was cut back by 1 base and J by 5 bases. The CDR3 has 17 residues. In DNA form, the CDR3 reads TGTGCCAGCTCACCACGGACAGGGGAGGCCGCGAATGAAAAACTGTTTTTT. This translates into CASSPRTGEAANEKLFF.